This T cell receptor (beta chain) derives from a study of T cell responses to AZD1222 COVID-19 vaccine. For this clone: Its cognate antigen is unknown.

Sequencing was performed with immunoSEQ multiplex PCR; in TCRdb, only in-frame clones are kept and a portion is missing. The repertoire includes 130,000 to 150,000 clones, roughly four fifths of them detected once, and over 4% sits in the top ten. Whole-study findings and limits: Unmutated variant regions reportedly attract nearly half of all spike-specific TCRs. The number of AZD1222 recipients seropositive at baseline was only 5 to 7. Donors were largely white British and mainly female; clonal diversity was possibly underestimated. Spike regions recognized by vaccine-associated CD4 TCRs spanned the protein, led by 160-218 and 743-854.

This CDR3 contains 12 residues. CDR1 and CDR2 (germline): KGHDR, SFDVKD. V was trimmed by 6 bases and J by 5 bases, leaving 9 bases between them. This specimen consisted of peripheral blood, obtained on day 0 of MenACWY control vaccination. This TCR was sampled from an adult in good health. The gene calls are TRBV24-1 and TRBJ1-1; possibly TRBD1 for D (5 bases). The chain's CDR3 is CATSIRGTEAFF. The DNA for the CDR3 is TGTGCCACCAGTATCCGGGGGACTGAAGCTTTCTTT.